This TCR beta chain was captured in a study of blood T cells in healthy people across ages. Germline assignment: CDR1 DFQATT and CDR2 SNEGSKA (reference sequence). CDR3 length: 16 residues. V lost 7 bases and J 2 bases, leaving 21 bases between the germline ends. It was with a sample-barcoded 5' primer and a J-beta primer mix that a second PCR of roughly 7 to 12 cycles was run. Each CDR3 protein is one row after TCRdb ran MiXCR on the 5' RACE reads. This sample carries 500,000 to 700,000 distinct CDR3 sequences, about 30% of them seen once, and the ten largest clones take approximately 14%. To note about this clonotype: The antigen remains unidentified.

The study's findings and limits: Unsorted PBMC material precluded a definitive naive versus antigen-experienced comparison.

The J gene is TRBJ2-1, the V gene TRBV20-1; TRBD2 is a possible D gene (5 bases). Input material: blood. The receptor was isolated from a woman at least 80 years old in good health. The CDR3: CSVNGSPDLAYNEQFF. The CDR3 DNA reads TGCAGTGTAAACGGTTCCCCGGACTTAGCCTACAATGAGCAGTTCTTC.